This T cell receptor beta chain was identified in a study of blood T cell repertoires in COVID-19. Study-level information: Acute and convalescent COVID-19 samples came from the United States, Italy and Spain. The analysed material was cDNA or gDNA that came from T cells, B-cell-depleted T cells, or PBMCs.

The V and J ends lost 5 bases and 0 bases, in that order; junction bases with no gene match: 5. This CDR3 spans 15 amino acids. CDR1 is MNHEY, CDR2 SVGAGI, per germline. Original processing methods: Quantification of nucleated cells was approximated via reference gene primer amplification. Profiling relied on immunoSEQ multiplex PCR, and the TCRdb table lists in-frame clones only, not all of them. V, J and clone size reflect that table, while D and trimming were determined from the DNA. This sample has approximately 80,000 clones, with 80% to 95% found just once. The sample was peripheral blood. The chain is built from TRBV6-5 and TRBJ1-2; the match to TRBD1 covers 8 bases. This sequence originates from a woman aged 45-65 years in a cohort sampled during active COVID-19. CDR3 nucleotide sequence: TGTGCCAGCAGTCTCCAGGGGGCGCCTAACTATGGCTACACCTTC. Its protein product is CASSLQGAPNYGYTF.